Listed here are 28 T cell receptor beta chains from one sample, sequenced in a study of shared clonotypes between healthy human individuals. Some clones are missing from TCRdb's copy, which holds only in-frame ones; the method was immunoSEQ multiplex PCR. The sample lists 500,000 or so clones, approximately 94% occurring once. Sequencing used naive CD4+ T cells sorted from blood. The subset here: CD45RA+ positively selected. Every receptor here comes from a young woman in good health.

The genes are TRBV20-1 and TRBJ2-3; D might be TRBD2 (5 bases). Between the trimmed V and J ends, which lost 3 bases and 4 bases, there was a span of 5 bases. CDR3 length: 11 amino acids. Germline lookup yields CDR1 DFQATT and CDR2 SNEGSKA (reference sequence). The CDR3 here is CSASGADTQYF. The CDR3 bases are TGCAGTGCTAGCGGGGCAGATACGCAGTATTTT.

Worth noting for this clone: Different DNA sequences within this sample yield the same CDR3. This sequence joins TRBV6-1 and TRBJ2-7, with D unresolved. Germline values: CDR1 MNHNS, CDR2 SASEGT. The CDR3 has 12 residues. V was cut by 1 base and J by 3 bases, with 4 bases left in between. The CDR3 reads CASSEVGYEQYF. The CDR3 DNA follows: TGTGCCAGCAGTGAAGTAGGCTACGAGCAGTACTTC.

The chain recombines TRBV11-2 with TRBJ1-1, with D possibly being TRBD1 (5 bases). The germline V gene encodes CDR1 SGHAT and CDR2 FQNNGV. The V gene lost 2 bases and the J gene lost 7 bases, with 20 bases spanning the gap. The CDR3 loop spans 16 amino acids. Written as DNA, the CDR3 is TGTGCCAGCAGCTTATCTTCCGTCTGGGCAGGGAGTGAAGCTTTCTTT. It specifies CASSLSSVWAGSEAFF.

The V and J genes are TRBV7-9 and TRBJ2-5; 13 bases line up with TRBD2. The CDR3 length is 17 residues. V dropped 4 bases and J dropped 4; count of bases not matched to a gene: 9. Germline assignment: CDR1 SEHNR and CDR2 FQNEAQ (reference sequence). In DNA, the CDR3 is TGTGCCAGCAGCTCACTAGCGGGAGGGTGGGTAGGAGAGACCCAGTACTTC. Its translation is CASSSLAGGWVGETQYF.

The V gene is TRBV9, the J gene TRBJ2-3; the D is unclear. The germline gives CDR1 SGDLS, CDR2 YYNGEE. This CDR3 comprises 14 residues. V shed 3 bases and J shed 3 bases, with 11 bases lying between them. The CDR3 DNA is TGTGCCAGCAGCGAACGGCCGGCAACAGATACGCAGTATTTT. This gives the protein CASSERPATDTQYF.

This chain uses TRBV29-1 with TRBJ1-4; no clear D gene. Per germline, CDR1 SQVTM and CDR2 ANQGSEA. The CDR3 contains 15 residues. V lost 5 bases, J lost 3 bases, and 16 bases lay in between. The CDR3 here is CSVMEGFGANEKLFF. Written as DNA, the CDR3 is TGCAGCGTTATGGAGGGATTTGGAGCTAATGAAAAACTGTTTTTT.

The V and J genes are TRBV5-6 and TRBJ2-2, with TRBD2 as a possible D gene (5 bases). There are 15 residues in the CDR3. Germline CDR1 and CDR2: SGHDT and YYEEEE. Between the trimmed V and J ends, which lost 4 bases and 1 base, there was a span of 11 bases. The DNA for the CDR3 is TGTGCCAGCAGCCGGACTGGGGTGAACACCGGGGAGCTGTTTTTT. Translating it yields CASSRTGVNTGELFF.

The CDR3 spells CASSFLGGPTEAFF. The CDR3 DNA reads as TGTGCCAGCAGCTTCTTAGGGGGTCCCACTGAAGCTTTCTTT. The gene calls are TRBV7-8 and TRBJ1-1; D may be TRBD1 (6 bases). Germline V lookup: CDR1 SGHVS, CDR2 FQNEAQ. There are 14 residues in the CDR3. Trimming removed 3 bases at V and 4 bases at J, with 12 bases between.

This clone was observed a few times. The genes are TRBV6-5 and TRBJ2-5, with no clear D. The CDR3 is made up of 12 amino acids. CDR1 and CDR2 (germline): MNHEY, SVGAGI. Trimming left V 0 bases short and J 4 bases short, with 3 bases between. The CDR3 sequence is CASSYSGETQYF. DNA of the CDR3: TGTGCCAGCAGTTACTCGGGAGAGACCCAGTACTTC.

This chain uses TRBV9 with TRBJ2-3; the D is unclear. CDR1 and CDR2 (germline): SGDLS, YYNGEE. The CDR3 is 14 amino acids. V lost 0 bases, J lost 3 bases, and 8 bases lay in between. For the CDR3, the DNA is TGTGCCAGCAGCGTAGCGGGCCCGACAGATACGCAGTATTTT. As protein: CASSVAGPTDTQYF.

J is TRBJ2-7 and V is TRBV6-1; D not certain. The CDR3 is made up of 15 amino acids. Germline loops: CDR1 MNHNS, CDR2 SASEGT. Between the trimmed V and J ends, which lost 0 bases and 4 bases, there was a span of 13 bases. CDR3 protein: CASSEAPWLMYEQYF. CDR3 in DNA: TGTGCCAGCAGTGAAGCGCCCTGGCTCATGTACGAGCAGTACTTC.

The chain couples TRBV5-1 to TRBJ2-1; 7 nucleotides line up with TRBD1. The junction had 14 bases not matched to a gene; V was cut back by 9 bases and J by 5 bases. There are 15 residues in the CDR3. Germline V gene data show CDR1 as SGHRS and CDR2 as YFSETQ. This CDR3 is CATRVWTGRNNEQFF. DNA of the CDR3: TGCGCCACCCGAGTCTGGACAGGTAGAAACAATGAGCAGTTCTTC.

The chain has TRBV10-3 and TRBJ1-3, with TRBD1 identical over 12 bases. Trimming took 5 bases from V and 4 from J; bases not matched to a gene: 9. From germline, CDR1 is ENHRY and CDR2 SYGVKD. This CDR3 is built from 17 residues. This CDR3 reads CAISPFPGQGAGNTIYF. The CDR3 DNA reads TGTGCCATCAGTCCTTTCCCGGGACAGGGGGCCGGAAACACCATATATTTT.

The J gene is TRBJ1-5, the V gene TRBV5-1; 7 bases are a match to TRBD1. V dropped 4 bases and J dropped 0; count of bases not matched to a gene: 16. This CDR3 has 19 residues. Per the germline V gene, CDR1 is SGHRS and CDR2 is YFSETQ. The CDR3 DNA reads TGCGCCAGCAGCCGTCAAGGCGGTTGGGACAGAGATAGCAATCAGCCCCAGCATTTT. Translated: CASSRQGGWDRDSNQPQHF.

The CDR3 is CASSPGTLMSHEQFF. The CDR3 bases are TGTGCCAGCAGTCCCGGGACTCTCATGTCCCATGAGCAGTTCTTC. The chain joins TRBV4-2 to TRBJ2-1; tentatively, D is TRBD2 (6 bases). The V end lost 6 bases, the J end lost 8 bases, and 20 bases lay between the germline ends. Germline V lookup: CDR1 LGHNA, CDR2 YNFKEQ. There are 15 residues in the CDR3.

CDR3 protein: CASSGDRAPGTEAFF. The CDR3 coding sequence is TGTGCCAGCAGCGGGGACAGGGCCCCGGGAACTGAAGCTTTCTTT. V usage is TRBV7-2 and J usage is TRBJ1-1; the match to TRBD1 covers 9 bases. This CDR3 region has 15 residues. Trimming cost V 5 bases and J 5 bases; bases outside gene matches: 9. The germline gives CDR1 SGHTA, CDR2 FQGNSA.

This chain uses TRBV28 with TRBJ2-7; 9 nucleotides align to TRBD2. The V segment lost 4 bases and the J segment 6 bases; nucleotides outside the gene matches: 10. This CDR3 has 15 residues. Per germline, CDR1 MDHEN and CDR2 SYDVKM. CDR3 in DNA: TGTGCCAGCAGTTCCCATAGCGGGAGCGGGTGCGAGCAGTACTTC. Its translation: CASSSHSGSGCEQYF.

The V and J genes are TRBV27 and TRBJ2-7; 9 bases map to TRBD2. With 6 bases clipped from V and 0 bases from J, the junction kept 6 bases outside the gene matches. This CDR3 comprises 15 residues. Germline V gives CDR1 MNHEY, CDR2 SMNVEV (reference sequence). In DNA form, the CDR3 reads TGTGCCAGCAGACGTAGCGGGGGAAGCTCCTACGAGCAGTACTTC. Translation gives CASRRSGGSSYEQYF.

This clone has only a few counts. The chain combines TRBV6-1 with TRBJ2-5; D remains ambiguous. Trimming pared 6 bases from V and 1 base from J, leaving 9 bases between. The CDR3 has 13 residues. Germline values: CDR1 MNHNS, CDR2 SASEGT. The CDR3 here is CASRMDLQETQYF. The CDR3, as DNA: TGTGCCAGCAGGATGGACCTCCAAGAGACCCAGTACTTC.

The chain has TRBV5-6 and TRBJ2-1; 7 nucleotides agree with TRBD1. Germline lookup yields CDR1 SGHDT and CDR2 YYEEEE. The CDR3 has 13 residues. V lost 0 bases and J lost 7; bases outside the gene matches: 1. The DNA for the CDR3 is TGTGCCAGCAGCTTGGACAGGGGTAATGAGCAGTTCTTC. The encoded protein is CASSLDRGNEQFF.

The chain carries TRBV7-9 and TRBJ2-3, with 10 positions matching TRBD2. CDR3 size: 14 residues. The V gene's germline CDR1 is SEHNR and CDR2 FQNEAQ (reference sequence). After removal of 5 bases from V and 3 bases from J, the junction contained 2 bases not matched to a gene. The CDR3 DNA reads as TGTGCCAGCAGCCCGACTAGCGGGACAGATACGCAGTATTTT. This gives the protein CASSPTSGTDTQYF. Using reference TRBV7-9 and TRBJ2-3 for the parts outside the CDR3, the full variable domain is DTGVSQNPRHKITKRGQNVTFRCDPISEHNRLYWYRQTLGQGPEFLTYFQNEAQLEKSRLLSDRFSAERPKGSFSTLEIQRTEQGDSAMYLCASSPTSGTDTQYFGPGTRLTVL.

The chain carries TRBV6-5 and TRBJ1-1; TRBD1 matches at 11 bases. The ends lost 5 bases at V and 7 bases at J; junction bases unmatched: 6. Germline V gene sequence: CDR1 MNHEY, CDR2 SVGAGI. The CDR3 contains 14 residues. CDR3 sequence (DNA): TGTGCCAGCAGTGAGGACAGGGGGCTAGGTGAAGCTTTCTTT. It codes for CASSEDRGLGEAFF.

This rearrangement joins TRBV28 to TRBJ2-3; no definite D call. Per germline, CDR1 MDHEN and CDR2 SYDVKM. Trimming stripped 7 bases from V and 1 base from J, with 18 bases between. The CDR3 is made up of 16 amino acids. The CDR3 nucleotides are TGTGCCAGCAACCCTCGCCGGGCTTTTCGCACAGATACGCAGTATTTT. Translated, it gives CASNPRRAFRTDTQYF.

The CDR3 DNA follows: TGCGCCAGCAGCTTGGGGGCCCGAGGGGGCACTGAAGCTTTCTTT. Translating it yields CASSLGARGGTEAFF. The J gene is TRBJ1-1, the V gene TRBV5-1, with D possibly matching TRBD1 (6 bases). The CDR3 is made up of 15 amino acids. The germline gives CDR1 SGHRS, CDR2 YFSETQ. V lost 0 bases to trimming and J lost 4 bases, with 13 bases between them.

The J gene is TRBJ2-7, the V gene TRBV9, with D maybe TRBD2 (6 bases). The CDR3 loop spans 16 amino acids. Trimming took off 6 bases at V and 6 bases at J, with 25 bases between the two ends. Germline CDR1 is SGDLS and CDR2 is YYNGEE. For the CDR3, the DNA is TGTGCCAGCACAAGGGACTCCCATTTTGGGCCCGGCGAGCAGTACTTC. Translating it yields CASTRDSHFGPGEQYF. Variable domain in full (rest from reference TRBV9 and TRBJ2-7): DSGVTQTPKHLITATGQRVTLRCSPRSGDLSVYWYQQSLDQGLQFLIQYYNGEERAKGNILERFSAQQFPDLHSELNLSSLELGDSALYFCASTRDSHFGPGEQYFGPGTRLTVT.

This chain joins TRBV2 and TRBJ1-2; a weak D match, TRBD1 (6 bases). This CDR3 is built from 14 residues. The V gene's germline CDR1 is SNHLY and CDR2 FYNNEI. V lost 8 bases and J lost 6, with 19 bases in between. The CDR3 reads CASSLRGGANGYTF. CDR3 nucleotides: TGTGCCAGCTCGCTGCGCGGGGGGGCGAATGGCTACACCTTC.

The genes are TRBV11-3 and TRBJ2-2; D is unclear. Germline-derived CDR1 and CDR2 are SGHNT and YENEEA. V was clipped by 4 bases and J by 6 bases, with 6 bases between them. The CDR3 sequence is 12 residues long. This CDR3 reads CASSSNPGELFF. CDR3 in DNA: TGTGCCAGCAGCTCAAACCCCGGGGAGCTGTTTTTT.

This clone appeared once. The chain recombines TRBV11-2 with TRBJ2-1; 8 bases match TRBD2. The CDR3 is 15 residues long. Germline CDR1 SGHAT, CDR2 FQNNGV. Trimming took 1 base from V and 5 from J; bases not matched to a gene: 4. The CDR3 bases are TGTGCCAGCAGCTTAGTAGCGGGACTTAACAATGAGCAGTTCTTC. Translated, it gives CASSLVAGLNNEQFF.